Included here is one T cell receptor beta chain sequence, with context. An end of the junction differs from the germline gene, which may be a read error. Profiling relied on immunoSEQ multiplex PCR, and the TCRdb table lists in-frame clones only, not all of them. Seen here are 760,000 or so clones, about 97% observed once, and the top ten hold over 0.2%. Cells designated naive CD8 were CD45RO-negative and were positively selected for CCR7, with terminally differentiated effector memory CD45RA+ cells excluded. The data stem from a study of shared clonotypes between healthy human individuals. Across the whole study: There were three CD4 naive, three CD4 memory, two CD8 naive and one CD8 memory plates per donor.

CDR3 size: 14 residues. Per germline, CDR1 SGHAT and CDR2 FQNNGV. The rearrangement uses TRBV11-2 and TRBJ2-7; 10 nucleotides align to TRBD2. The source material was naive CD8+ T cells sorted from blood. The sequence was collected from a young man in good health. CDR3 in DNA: TGTGCCAGCAGCTTAGAGGCTAGCGGGAGAATTAGTGACTTC. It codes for CASSLEASGRISDF.